The 20 T cell receptor beta chains reported below all come from one sample, sequenced in a study of post-analysis software for immune sequencing data. No cognate antigen is known for these TCRs. TCR beta libraries were prepared from cDNA with unique molecular identifiers. TCRdb reanalysed the PCR reads using MiXCR and keeps one entry per CDR3 protein. The sample carries hundreds of thousands of distinct CDR3 sequences, under 55% recorded once. Broader study findings: Included in a set of five TRBV segments more frequent in patients than controls were TRBV5-6, TRBV5-1 and TRBV20-1.

Source material: blood. The receptors derive from a girl aged 5-17 years with multiple sclerosis.

This chain connects TRBV5-1 to TRBJ2-1; 13 nucleotides align to TRBD2. The CDR3 runs 18 residues. Germline V gene lookup returns CDR1 SGHRS and CDR2 YFSETQ. V was pared by 4 bases and J by 2 bases, with 9 bases of the junction left unmatched. The DNA of the CDR3 is TGCGCCAGCAGCCAACCTGGGACTAGCGGGACGACCTACAATGAGCAGTTCTTC. This gives the protein CASSQPGTSGTTYNEQFF.

This clonotype turned up a few times. The chain joins TRBV27 to TRBJ2-5, with D uncertain. Trimming stripped 0 bases from V and 2 bases from J, with 10 bases between. Germline CDR1 reads MNHEY; CDR2 reads SMNVEV (reference sequence). This CDR3 spans 15 amino acids. As DNA, the CDR3 is TGTGCCAGCAGTTTATCGGGTCTTGGGCAAGAGACCCAGTACTTC. It specifies CASSLSGLGQETQYF.

This clonotype was recorded a few times. This rearrangement joins TRBV3-1 to TRBJ2-1; 11 bases are a match to TRBD2. The junction had 7 bases not matched to a gene; V was cut back by 4 bases and J by 8 bases. Germline V gives CDR1 LGHDT, CDR2 YNNKEL (reference sequence). This CDR3 is 15 amino acids long. This chain's CDR3 is CASSPIAGGTDEQFF. The DNA for the CDR3 is TGTGCCAGCAGCCCTATAGCGGGAGGGACGGATGAGCAGTTCTTC.

The chain recombines TRBV28 with TRBJ2-4; no definite D call. The DNA matches TRBJ2-7 better at its end, which makes the J call doubtful. Germline V gives CDR1 MDHEN, CDR2 SYDVKM. This CDR3 spans 11 amino acids. CDR3 residues: CASSKDYEQYF. The CDR3 DNA reads as TGTGCCAGCAGTAAAGACTACGAGCAGTACTTC.

The chain has TRBV24-1 and TRBJ1-4; D not resolved. CDR1 and CDR2 from the germline V gene are KGHDR and SFDVKD. The ends were cut back, 10 bases at V and 12 bases at J, with 17 bases in the middle. The CDR3 runs 12 residues. This chain's CDR3 is CATSFRGDELFF. DNA of the CDR3: TGTGCCACAAGCTTCCGGGGAGATGAACTGTTTTTT.

This rearrangement joins TRBV25-1 to TRBJ2-3; no definite D call. CDR3 length: 14 amino acids. Germline lookup yields CDR1 MGHDK and CDR2 SYGVNS. Trimming took off 4 bases at V and 5 bases at J, with 13 bases between the two ends. The CDR3 DNA follows: TGTGCCAGCAGTGTCACTCTAGAGATAGATACGCAGTATTTT. Protein: CASSVTLEIDTQYF.

In its sample, this clonotype was seen a few times. This chain uses TRBV20-1 with TRBJ2-1, with 8 bases that match TRBD1. Germline CDR1 reads DFQATT; CDR2 reads SNEGSKA (reference sequence). Trimming took 4 bases from V and 4 from J; bases not matched to a gene: 9. The CDR3 loop spans 15 amino acids. The CDR3 reads CSAKRAGQAYNEQFF. The CDR3 DNA reads as TGCAGTGCTAAACGCGCGGGACAGGCTTACAATGAGCAGTTCTTC.

With regard to this clonotype: This may stem from a read error, because a much larger clone lies one nucleotide away. J is TRBJ2-1 and V is TRBV5-1; 8 bases match TRBD2. CDR1 SGHRS and CDR2 YFSETQ come from the germline V gene. The junction had 4 bases not matched to a gene; V was cut back by 0 bases and J by 2 bases. The CDR3 has 16 amino acids. The CDR3, as DNA: TGCGCCAGCAGCTTGGTGGTTAGCGGGGCCTACAATGAGCAGTTCTTC. This encodes CASSLVVSGAYNEQFF.

There are a few counts of this clonotype. The gene calls are TRBV28 and TRBJ2-3; D is unresolved. CDR1 is MDHEN and CDR2 is SYDVKM in the germline V gene. The CDR3 extends over 15 amino acids. Trimming left V 5 bases short and J 0 bases short, with 12 bases between. The CDR3 nucleotides are TGTGCCAGCAGTCAAGCCGCGTCTAGCACAGATACGCAGTATTTT. This encodes CASSQAASSTDTQYF. The full variable domain, with the rest looked up from reference TRBV28 and TRBJ2-3, is DVKVTQSSRYLVKRTGEKVFLECVQDMDHENMFWYRQDPGLGLRLIYFSYDVKMKEKGDIPEGYSVSREKKERFSLILESASTNQTSMYLCASSQAASSTDTQYFGPGTRLTVL.

In its sample, this clonotype was seen once. The J gene is TRBJ2-5, the V gene TRBV28, with TRBD1 matching over 8 bases. The CDR3 contains 13 residues. V lost 6 bases and J lost 4; bases outside the gene matches: 4. Germline V gene sequence: CDR1 MDHEN, CDR2 SYDVKM. In DNA form, the CDR3 reads TGTGCCAGCAGAGAACAGGGGGGAGAGACCCAGTACTTC. Its protein is CASREQGGETQYF.

This chain connects TRBV6-5 to TRBJ2-5, with D possibly TRBD2 on 5 matching bases. This CDR3 region has 13 residues. CDR1 is MNHEY and CDR2 is SVGAGI in the germline V gene. Trimming pared 5 bases from V and 11 bases from J, leaving 18 bases between. The CDR3 DNA follows: TGTGCCAGCAGTACCCCCAGAGGGAATGAGCAGTACTTC. This codes for CASSTPRGNEQYF.

This clonotype has more than one count but fewer than ten. This CDR3 is CASRSLYPGQITDTQYF. In DNA form, the CDR3 reads TGTGCCAGCAGATCCCTCTATCCGGGACAGATCACAGATACGCAGTATTTT. The chain links TRBV27 to TRBJ2-3; 7 bases are a match to TRBD1. Germline trimming cut 6 bases from V and 2 bases from J; bases unmatched to any gene: 14. CDR3 length equals 17 residues. Germline lookup yields CDR1 MNHEY and CDR2 SMNVEV (reference sequence).

The chain links TRBV12-3 or TRBV12-4 to TRBJ2-7; maybe TRBD1 (6 bases). The CDR3 loop spans 13 amino acids. V was clipped by 4 bases and J by 3 bases, with 10 bases between them. The CDR3 sequence: CASSSGRGYEQYF. The CDR3 coding sequence is TGTGCCAGCAGTTCCGGCAGGGGCTACGAGCAGTACTTC.

This chain's CDR3 is CASNPDRVEAFF. The CDR3 nucleotides read TGTGCCAGCAACCCAGACAGGGTAGAAGCTTTCTTT. The V gene is TRBV6-6, the J gene TRBJ1-1; 7 bases agree with TRBD1. Per germline, CDR1 MNHNY and CDR2 SVGAGI (reference sequence). The CDR3 extends over 12 amino acids. Losses at the gene ends were 7 bases for V and 8 bases for J; bases not matched to a gene: 7.

Regarding this clonotype: At one of its ends the junction is not consistent with the germline gene, which may arise from a read error. The chain uses TRBV20-1 and TRBJ2-7; TRBD1 is a possible D gene (5 bases). The CDR3 contains 16 residues. Germline CDR1 and CDR2: DFQATT and SNEGSKA (reference sequence). The CDR3 DNA sequence: TGCAATGCTAGGGGCCAGATAAATGCGGCCCCCTACGAGCAGTACTTC. Its protein product is CNARGQINAAPYEQYF.

For this clonotype: At one end the junction does not follow the germline gene, possibly because of a read error. The chain links TRBV7-2 to TRBJ2-6; tentative D call: TRBD1 (6 bases). CDR1 is SGHTA, CDR2 FQGNSA, per germline. The CDR3 length is 16 residues. The CDR3 sequence is CASSFTGIYGANVRTF. The CDR3 coding sequence is TGTGCCAGCAGCTTCACAGGGATATATGGGGCCAACGTCCGGACTTTC.

The chain recombines TRBV7-2 with TRBJ1-1; 10 bases match TRBD1. In germline, CDR1 is SGHTA, CDR2 FQGNSA. CDR3 length equals 13 residues. The V and J ends lost 6 bases and 6 bases, in that order; junction bases with no gene match: 4. The CDR3 sequence is CASRRTGGPEAFF. The CDR3 DNA reads as TGTGCCAGCAGGCGGACAGGGGGGCCTGAAGCTTTCTTT.

About this clonotype itself: One end of the junction does not line up with germline, which may come from a read error. The chain has TRBV4-1 and TRBJ2-1; 10 nucleotides align to TRBD2. The CDR3 has 16 amino acids. CDR1 and CDR2 from the germline V gene are MGHRA and YSYEKL. Written as DNA, the CDR3 is TGCGCCAGCGGCCAGACCCTAGCGGGAGTCCTTAATGAGCAGTTCTTC. Amino acid sequence: CASGQTLAGVLNEQFF.

This chain joins TRBV7-8 and TRBJ1-2, with D possibly being TRBD1 (6 bases). Per germline, CDR1 SGHVS and CDR2 FQNEAQ. The V end was cut by 5 bases, the J end by 2 bases, with 15 bases between. The CDR3 spans 15 residues. In DNA form, the CDR3 reads TGTGCCAGCAGCCTGCTCGGGGGCAACAACTATGGCTACACCTTC. Its protein product is CASSLLGGNNYGYTF. Filled out from reference TRBV7-8 and TRBJ1-2, the complete variable domain reads GAGVSQSPRYKVAKRGQDVALRCDPISGHVSLFWYQQALGQGPEFLTYFQNEAQLDKSGLPSDRFFAERPEGSVSTLKIQRTQQEDSAVYLCASSLLGGNNYGYTFGSGTRLTVV.

This chain connects TRBV12-5 to TRBJ1-1; 7 nucleotides match TRBD1. The CDR3 runs 14 residues. Germline V gives CDR1 LGHNT, CDR2 FRNRAP. J gave up 4 bases and V 6 bases, and 8 bases lay outside the gene matches. The CDR3 region is CASGYNRGGTEAFF. CDR3 sequence (DNA): TGTGCTAGTGGATATAACAGGGGAGGCACTGAAGCTTTCTTT.